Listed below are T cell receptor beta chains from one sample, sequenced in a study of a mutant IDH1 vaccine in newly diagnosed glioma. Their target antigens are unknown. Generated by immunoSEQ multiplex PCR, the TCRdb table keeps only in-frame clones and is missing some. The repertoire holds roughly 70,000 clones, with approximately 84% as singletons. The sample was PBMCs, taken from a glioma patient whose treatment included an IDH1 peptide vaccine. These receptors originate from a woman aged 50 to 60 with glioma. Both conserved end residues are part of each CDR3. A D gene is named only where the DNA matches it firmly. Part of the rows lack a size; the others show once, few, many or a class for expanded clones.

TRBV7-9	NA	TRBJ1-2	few	CASSLALSLVHGYTF	TGTGCCAGCAGCTTAGCTTTAAGTCTCGTCCATGGCTACACCTTC
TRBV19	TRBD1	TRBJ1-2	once	CASIPQGGGYTF	TGTGCCAGTATCCCACAGGGGGGCGGCTACACCTTC
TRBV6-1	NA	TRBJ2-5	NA	CASSLKETQYF	TGTGCCAGCAGTCTTAAAGAGACCCAGTACTTC
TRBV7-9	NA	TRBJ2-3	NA	CASSLVQTTDTQYF	TGTGCCAGCAGCTTAGTTCAGACCACAGATACGCAGTATTTT
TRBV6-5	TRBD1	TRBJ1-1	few	CASSYLTGDKTEAFF	TGTGCCAGCAGTTACCTGACAGGGGATAAGACTGAAGCTTTCTTT
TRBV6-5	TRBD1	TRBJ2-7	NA	CASRPGQVYEQYF	TGTGCCAGCAGACCGGGACAGGTCTACGAGCAGTACTTC
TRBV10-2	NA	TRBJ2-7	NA	CASSESSRGSYEQYF	TGCGCCAGCAGTGAGTCGAGTCGTGGTTCCTACGAGCAGTACTTC
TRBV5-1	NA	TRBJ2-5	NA	CASSLPGEETQYF	TGCGCCAGCAGCTTGCCAGGGGAGGAGACCCAGTACTTC
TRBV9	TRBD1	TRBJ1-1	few	CASSSPQGARGEAFF	TGTGCCAGCAGCTCTCCCCAGGGGGCGAGGGGTGAAGCTTTCTTT
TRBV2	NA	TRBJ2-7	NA	CASSYSNRAVFSEQYF	TGTGCCAGCAGTTATTCAAACAGGGCGGTGTTTTCCGAGCAGTACTTC
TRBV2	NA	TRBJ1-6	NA	CASSEGPVNSPLHF	TGTGCCAGCAGTGAAGGTCCGGTTAATTCACCCCTCCACTTT
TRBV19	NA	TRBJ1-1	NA	CASSISGMGTEAFF	TGTGCCAGTAGTATTTCTGGGATGGGCACTGAAGCTTTCTTT
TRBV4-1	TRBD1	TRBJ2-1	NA	CASSQDPDRESRSWFF	TGCGCCAGCAGCCAAGATCCGGACAGGGAGTCTCGTTCTTGGTTCTTC
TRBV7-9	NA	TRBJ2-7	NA	CASSPGGDEQYF	TGTGCCAGCAGTCCGGGCGGCGACGAGCAGTACTTC
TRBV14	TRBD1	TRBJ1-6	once	CASSPGTGWSPLHF	TGTGCCAGCAGCCCCGGGACAGGGTGGTCACCCCTCCACTTT
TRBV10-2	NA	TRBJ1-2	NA	CASSRDLYGYTF	TGCGCCAGCAGTCGGGACCTCTATGGCTACACCTTC
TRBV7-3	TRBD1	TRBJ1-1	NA	CASSQGQGNTEAFF	TGTGCCAGCAGCCAGGGACAGGGGAACACTGAAGCTTTCTTT
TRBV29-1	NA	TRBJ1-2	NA	CSVGFSYGYTF	TGCAGCGTGGGATTTAGTTATGGCTACACCTTC
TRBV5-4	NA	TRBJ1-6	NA	CASSSESLWDSPLHF	TGTGCCAGCAGCTCCGAGTCTCTCTGGGATTCACCCCTCCACTTT
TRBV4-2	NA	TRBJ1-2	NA	CASSQEVRPNYGYTF	TGTGCCAGCAGCCAAGAAGTGAGACCCAACTATGGCTACACCTTC
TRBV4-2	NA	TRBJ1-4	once	CASSPGSFDGKLFF	TGTGCCAGCAGCCCCGGGAGTTTTGATGGAAAACTGTTTTTT
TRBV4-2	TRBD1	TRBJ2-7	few	CASSQDPKGAEQYF	TGTGCCAGCAGCCAAGATCCCAAGGGGGCGGAGCAGTACTTC
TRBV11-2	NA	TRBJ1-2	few	CASSLDSPIRGYTF	TGTGCCAGCAGCTTAGATAGCCCCATTCGGGGCTACACCTTC
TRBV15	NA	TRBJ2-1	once	CATSRDRRGSYNEQFF	TGTGCCACCAGCAGAGATAGGAGGGGTTCCTACAATGAGCAGTTCTTC
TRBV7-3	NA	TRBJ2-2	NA	CASSPPTGELFF	TGTGCCAGCAGCCCCCCAACCGGGGAGCTGTTTTTT
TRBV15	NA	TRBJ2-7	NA	CATSRSGSEQYF	TGTGCCACCAGCCGCTCAGGGAGCGAGCAGTACTTC
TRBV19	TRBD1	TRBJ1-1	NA	CASSPTGMNTEAFF	TGTGCCAGTAGCCCGACAGGGATGAACACTGAAGCTTTCTTT
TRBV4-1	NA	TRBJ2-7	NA	CASSQGGLKTYEQYF	TGCGCCAGCAGCCAAGGGGGTTTGAAAACCTACGAGCAGTACTTC
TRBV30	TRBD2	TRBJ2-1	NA	CAWSHGLEGEQFF	TGTGCCTGGAGCCACGGACTAGAGGGTGAGCAGTTCTTC
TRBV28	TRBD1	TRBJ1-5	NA	CASSLRGQGSNQPQHF	TGTGCCAGCAGTTTACGCGGACAGGGAAGCAATCAGCCCCAGCATTTT
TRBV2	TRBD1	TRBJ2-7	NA	CASSRTGAISEQYF	TGTGCCAGCAGTAGGACAGGAGCTATATCCGAGCAGTACTTC
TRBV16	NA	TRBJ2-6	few	CASSLKLTNVLTF	TGTGCCAGCAGCCTAAAGCTTACCAACGTCCTGACTTTC
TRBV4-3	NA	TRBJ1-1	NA	CASSPRGRGDTEAFF	TGCGCCAGCAGCCCACGGGGGCGCGGGGACACTGAAGCTTTCTTT
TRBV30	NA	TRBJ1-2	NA	CAWSRTMDPDGYTF	TGTGCCTGGAGTCGCACCATGGACCCTGATGGCTACACCTTC
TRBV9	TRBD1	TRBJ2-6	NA	CASSPRDSAGLGANVLTF	TGTGCCAGCAGCCCCAGGGACAGCGCAGGGTTAGGGGCCAACGTCCTGACTTTC
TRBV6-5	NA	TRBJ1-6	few	CASSPDRSPLHF	TGTGCCAGCAGCCCCGACAGATCACCCCTCCACTTT
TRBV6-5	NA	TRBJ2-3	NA	CASSYTVGDTQYF	TGTGCCAGCAGTTACACAGTAGGGGATACGCAGTATTTT
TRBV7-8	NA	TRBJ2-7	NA	CASSNPGSTYEQYF	TGTGCCAGCAGCAACCCGGGATCCACTTACGAGCAGTACTTC
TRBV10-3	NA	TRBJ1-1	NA	CAISESHTEAFF	TGTGCCATCAGTGAGTCTCACACTGAAGCTTTCTTT
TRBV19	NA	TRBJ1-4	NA	CASRNRSGRATNEKLFF	TGTGCCAGTAGAAATAGGTCCGGAAGGGCAACTAATGAAAAACTGTTTTTT